The subject of this entry is one T cell receptor beta chain. These data are taken from a study of blood T cell repertoires in COVID-19. About the study: Italy, Spain and the United States were the sources of the convalescent and acute COVID-19 samples. The cDNA or gDNA used as material had been derived from T cells, B-cell-depleted T cells, or PBMCs.

Under the authors' procedure: Estimation of nucleated cell counts was performed using reference gene primer amplification. Data came from immunoSEQ multiplex PCR; TCRdb stores just in-frame clones and leaves some out. The V and J calls and the clone size are those of that table, but D and trimming were determined from the DNA. The table lists around 300,000 clones, around 90% of them singletons, with 3.5% to 4.5% in the top ten. The CDR3 is 15 amino acids. Cohorts were determined from participant-reported clinical history. The sequenced material came from PBMCs or T cells enriched from blood (not recorded which). The receptor comes from a woman aged 18-29 years with acute COVID-19. The chain recombines TRBV21-1 with TRBJ1-4. TRBV21-1 is given as a pseudogene. Here the CDR3 reads CASSKAGRGEEKLFF. In DNA, the CDR3 is TGTGCCAGCAGCAAAGCGGGGAGAGGAGAGGAAAAACTGTTTTTT.